This record concerns one T cell receptor (beta chain) sequence. Its specificity is unknown. The record originates from a study of OX40 agonist ivuxolimab in advanced cancers. The wider study: At 0.01 to 10 mg/kg, ivuxolimab was administered intravenously to patients every 2 weeks. Two cutaneous melanoma patients and one hepatocellular carcinoma patient, three in all, had partial responses.

Repertoires were generated with immunoSEQ multiplex PCR, while TCRdb's copy carries only in-frame clones and drops some. The sample comprises about 97,000 clones, roughly 90% of which are singletons, and roughly 5.5% rests with the top ten. The study's findings and limits: Expanded clones belonging to CD8+ T cells outnumbered, on average, those of CD4+. In the expanded peripheral T cells, antigen specificity was never determined.

The CDR3 covers 17 residues. Germline V CDR1 and CDR2: SGDLS, YYNGEE. The J segment lost 4 bases and the V segment lost 0 bases, leaving 9 bases of the junction unmatched. This material consisted of CD4+ or CD8+ T cells sorted from blood, taken in a trial of the OX40 agonist ivuxolimab. The receptor's source is an adult with an advanced solid tumor such as melanoma, head and neck, liver or kidney cancer. The chain is built from TRBV9 and TRBJ2-5, with 10 bases fitting TRBD2. The CDR3 protein is CASSVGVLAGVGETQYF. For the CDR3, the DNA is TGTGCCAGCAGCGTAGGAGTCCTAGCGGGGGTCGGAGAGACCCAGTACTTC.